This T cell receptor beta chain was obtained from a study of post-analysis software for immune sequencing data. For the study at large: Disease trajectories encompassed relapsing-remitting, secondary progressive and progressive-relapsing multiple sclerosis. Study outcomes and limitations: Higher frequency in patients than in controls was seen for about 5 TRBV segments, with TRBV5-6, TRBV5-1 and TRBV20-1 among them.

Germline V CDR1 and CDR2: SEHNR, FQNEAQ (reference sequence). CDR3 length equals 12 residues. Trimming removed 4 bases at V and 5 bases at J, with 8 bases between. Comment on this clonotype: No antigen is known for it.

Unique molecular identifiers tagged the TCR beta cDNA libraries. TCRdb called the PCR reads again in MiXCR, with one record for every CDR3 protein. Here the sample spans fewer than 900,000 distinct CDR3 sequences, 46% being singletons. This receptor was obtained from a girl aged 5-17 years with multiple sclerosis. The V call is TRBV7-9, the J call TRBJ2-5; D is perhaps TRBD1 or TRBD2 (5 bases each). Material: blood. The chain's CDR3 is CASSSEGETQYF. CDR3 bases: TGTGCCAGCAGCTCCGAGGGGGAGACCCAGTACTTC.